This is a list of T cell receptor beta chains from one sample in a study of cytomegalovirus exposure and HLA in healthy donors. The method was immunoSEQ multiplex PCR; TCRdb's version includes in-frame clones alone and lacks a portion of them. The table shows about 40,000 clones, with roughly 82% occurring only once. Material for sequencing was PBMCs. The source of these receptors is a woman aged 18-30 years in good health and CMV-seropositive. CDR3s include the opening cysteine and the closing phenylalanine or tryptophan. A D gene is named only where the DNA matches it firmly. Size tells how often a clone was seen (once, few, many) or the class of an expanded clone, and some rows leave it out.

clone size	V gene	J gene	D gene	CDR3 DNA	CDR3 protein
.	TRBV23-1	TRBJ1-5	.	TGCGCCAGCGCCGTGGGGCGGCCCCAGCATTTT	CASAVGRPQHF
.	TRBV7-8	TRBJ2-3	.	TGTGCCAGCAGCTTACACACAGATACGCAGTATTTT	CASSLHTDTQYF
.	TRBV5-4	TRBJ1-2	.	TGTGCCAGCAGGGGACAAATCTATGGCTACACCTTC	CASRGQIYGYTF
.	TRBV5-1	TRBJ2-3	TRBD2	TGCGCCAGCAGCCAAATGACTAGCGCTGGAGATACGCAGTATTTT	CASSQMTSAGDTQYF
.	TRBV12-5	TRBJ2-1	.	TGTGCTAGTGGTTTGATCCGGGGTAACTACAATGAGCAGTTCTTC	CASGLIRGNYNEQFF
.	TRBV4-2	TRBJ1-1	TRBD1	TGTGCCAGCAGCTTATTCGGGACAGGGGGTAACACTGAAGCTTTCTTT	CASSLFGTGGNTEAFF
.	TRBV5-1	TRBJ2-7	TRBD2	TGCGCCAGCAGCCTAACCCTGACTAGCCCCGAGCAGTACTTC	CASSLTLTSPEQYF
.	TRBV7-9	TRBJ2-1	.	TGTGCCAGCAGCTTAGGTCTAGCCGTTCAAGAATCAGGTGAGCAGTTCTTC	CASSLGLAVQESGEQFF
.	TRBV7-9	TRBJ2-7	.	TGTTCCAGCAGCTATCAGGGGCGTCCCTACGAGCAGTACTTC	CSSSYQGRPYEQYF
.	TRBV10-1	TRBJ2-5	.	TGCGCCAGCGGGGGAAAACAGGGAAGGGAGACCCAGTACTTC	CASGGKQGRETQYF
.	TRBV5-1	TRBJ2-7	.	TGCGCCAGCAGCTTGTTGGGAGAGACCTACGAGCAGTACTTC	CASSLLGETYEQYF
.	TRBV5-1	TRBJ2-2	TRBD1	TGCGCCAGCAGCCCCGGGACAGGGCCCGGGGAGCTGTTTTTT	CASSPGTGPGELFF
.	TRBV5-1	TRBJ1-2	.	TGCGCCAGCAGCCGTCTGGGGGGGAATGGCTACACCTTC	CASSRLGGNGYTF
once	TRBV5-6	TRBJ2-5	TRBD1	TGTGCCAGCAGCTCTGACAGGGCCAATCAAGAGACCCAGTACTTC	CASSSDRANQETQYF
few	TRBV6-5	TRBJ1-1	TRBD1	TGTGCCAGCAGACAACAGGGGGAAGCTTTCTTT	CASRQQGEAFF
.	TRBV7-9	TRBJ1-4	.	TGTGCCAGCAGCTTGTCGCAGGCTGGTAATGAAAAACTGTTTTTT	CASSLSQAGNEKLFF
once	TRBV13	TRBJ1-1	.	TGTGCCAGCAGCTTAGTTTCAGGGCTGGGTGAAGCTTTCTTT	CASSLVSGLGEAFF
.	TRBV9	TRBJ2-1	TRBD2	TGTGCCAGCAGCGGGGATAGCGGGATTTACAATGAGCAGTTCTTC	CASSGDSGIYNEQFF
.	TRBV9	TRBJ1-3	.	TGTGCCAGCAGCGTAGGTTACGGCACCATATATTTT	CASSVGYGTIYF
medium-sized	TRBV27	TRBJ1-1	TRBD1	TGTGCCAGCAGTAAATTTGGACAGGCGAGCACTGAAGCTTTCTTT	CASSKFGQASTEAFF
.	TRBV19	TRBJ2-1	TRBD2	TGTGCCAGTAGTCGAAGCGGGAGCTCCTACAATGAGCAGTTCTTC	CASSRSGSSYNEQFF
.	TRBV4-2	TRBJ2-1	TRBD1	TGTGCCAGCAGCCAAGCGGTCGGGACAGAGTACAATGAGCAGTTCTTC	CASSQAVGTEYNEQFF
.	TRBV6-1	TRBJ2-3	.	TGTGCCAGCAGTGAAGTGACTGAACCAGATACGCAGTATTTT	CASSEVTEPDTQYF
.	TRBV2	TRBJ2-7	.	TGTGCCAGCGGACGGTGGGGGGACTGGGTCCCCTACGAGCAGTACTTC	CASGRWGDWVPYEQYF
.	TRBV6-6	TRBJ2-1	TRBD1	TGTGCCAGCAAAAACACCGGGACAGGCAAAAATGAGCAGTTCTTC	CASKNTGTGKNEQFF
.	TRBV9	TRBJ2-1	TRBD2	TGTGCCAGCAGCGTAGATGTAGCGGGGGGGCTAATCAATGAGCAGTTCTTC	CASSVDVAGGLINEQFF
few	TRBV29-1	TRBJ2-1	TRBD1	TGCAGCGTCCGCCGGGACAGCGACAATGAGCAGTTCTTC	CSVRRDSDNEQFF
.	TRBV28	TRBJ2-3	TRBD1	TGTGCCAGCAGTCTAACTCCGGGACAGGGCACAGATACGCAGTATTTT	CASSLTPGQGTDTQYF
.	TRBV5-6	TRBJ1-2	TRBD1	TGTGCCAGCAGCTCAGAAACGGACAGGGGGGCGTATGGCTATACCTTC	CASSSETDRGAYGYTF
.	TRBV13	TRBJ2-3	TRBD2	TGTGCCAGCAGCTTAGGCCCTCCTAGCGGGAGTAGTACAGATACGCAGTATTTT	CASSLGPPSGSSTDTQYF